The 5 T cell receptor delta chains below come from one sample, sequenced in a study of gamma-delta T cells after stem cell transplantation. TCRdb re-processed the RT-PCR reads using CATT. The sample records 2,700 or so delta-chain clones, approximately 2.9% being singletons. Sequencing input: gamma-delta T cells. The receptors derive from a human donor. It is not recorded whose cells these are; they may come from a transplant donor.

Turning to this clone: This DNA translates differently at residue 11 from the TCRdb protein, which is that of a much larger clone; a read error is likely, and the protein shown is the DNA's own translation. The chain uses TRDV2 and TRDJ1, with 13 bases lining up with TRDD3. Germline values: CDR1 GEAIGNYY, CDR2 EKD. This CDR3 region has 24 residues. V was clipped by 0 bases and J by 2 bases; unmatched bases: 26. The CDR3 sequence is CACDTVDPRALLGDTRSWTDKLIF. The CDR3 DNA reads TGTGCCTGTGACACCGTTGATCCTAGAGCCTTACTGGGGGATACGCGGAGTTGGACCGATAAACTCATCTTT.

In its sample, this clone is medium-sized. This rearrangement joins TRDV2 to TRDJ1, with 12 bases identical to TRDD3. V trimming: 1 base; J trimming: 0 bases; junction bases outside the gene matches: 5. Germline CDR1 is GEAIGNYY and CDR2 is EKD. The CDR3 extends over 17 amino acids. For the CDR3, the DNA is TGTGCCTGTGACACGCTGGGGGATACGCGGGACACCGATAAACTCATCTTT. Its translation is CACDTLGDTRDTDKLIF.

The chain recombines TRDV2 with TRDJ1, with 9 bases lining up with TRDD3. V dropped 0 bases and J dropped 2; count of bases not matched to a gene: 3. The CDR3 has 15 residues. Germline V gene data show CDR1 as GEAIGNYY and CDR2 as EKD. CDR3 in amino acids: CACDTVLGETDKLIF. CDR3 sequence (DNA): TGTGCCTGTGACACCGTACTGGGGGAAACCGATAAACTCATCTTT.

This clone counts as large. Other nucleotide sequences from this sample produce the same CDR3. The chain carries TRDV2 and TRDJ1, with D perhaps TRDD3 (5 bases). The germline V gene encodes CDR1 GEAIGNYY and CDR2 EKD. This CDR3 has 16 amino acids. Deletions cut 0 bases from V and 0 bases from J, with 13 bases between. CDR3 protein: CACDTVGGQYTDKLIF. The CDR3 bases are TGTGCCTGTGACACCGTCGGGGGCCAGTACACCGATAAACTCATCTTT.

This clone came up a few times. The TCRdb protein, from a much larger clone, departs from this DNA's translation at residue 8, likely by read error; the protein shown derives from the DNA. The rearrangement links TRDV2 to TRDJ1, with D perhaps matching TRDD3 (5 bases). Germline loops: CDR1 GEAIGNYY, CDR2 EKD. With 0 bases removed from V and 2 bases from J, the gap between germline ends came to 21 bases. CDR3 length: 18 residues. CDR3 DNA sequence: TGTGCCTGTGACACCATCGTACCGGGGGCCGATGGGACCGATAAACTCATCTTT. It encodes CACDTIVPGADGTDKLIF.